The T cell receptor beta chain described here comes from a study of human T cells and chemical hapten exposure. Trimming shortened V by 4 bases and J by 1 base, and 10 bases separated the two germline ends. Germline CDR1 SQVTM, CDR2 ANQGSEA. The CDR3 is 13 residues long. There are many counts of this clonotype. Antigen unknown. Individual cDNA molecules had unique molecular identifiers attached to them by the library. TCRdb ran MiXCR on the RACE reads and lists one entry per CDR3 protein. The top ten hold 1% to 1.5% of the sample, which has fewer than 90,000 distinct CDR3 sequences, 6.6% seen once. The time point denotes: patch test 2, 6 weeks after DPC sensitization. Treatment described: therapeutic diphenylcyclopropenone sensitization with weekly scalp DPC. Notes on the study in general: Among expanded TCRs, significantly more large CDR3 similarity clusters formed than among controls.

The chain has TRBV29-1 and TRBJ2-5, with a tentative D call TRBD1 (5 bases). The receptor comes from a woman aged 25-40 years with alopecia areata. Some clones in this sample may be carry-over from other donors' samples. The sequencing here drew on whole blood, taken in connection with sensitization to the hapten diphenylcyclopropenone (DPC). The CDR3 bases are TGCAGCGTTGGACGACAGACCCAAGAGACCCAGTACTTC. Protein: CSVGRQTQETQYF.